This T cell receptor (beta chain) was recovered during a study of shared clonotypes between healthy human individuals. TCRdb keeps only in-frame clones here, not all; method: immunoSEQ multiplex PCR. The repertoire has approximately 2.5 million clones, 93% of them found once; the top ten carry about 0.39%. A note on this clone: This sample also contains other DNA sequences that code for the same CDR3.

There are 14 residues in the CDR3. Germline assignment: CDR1 SGHRS and CDR2 YFSETQ. V lost 1 base and J 1 base, leaving 9 bases between the germline ends. The sequenced material came from naive CD4+ T cells from PBMCs. Subset meaning: CD45RA+ positively selected. The receptor comes from a man between 18 and 29 years old in good health. Some clones in this sample may be carry-over from other donors' samples. The V gene is TRBV5-1, the J gene TRBJ2-7; D gene ambiguous. CDR3 in amino acids: CASSLSGGSYEQYF. The DNA for the CDR3 is TGCGCCAGCAGCTTGTCGGGCGGATCCTACGAGCAGTACTTC.